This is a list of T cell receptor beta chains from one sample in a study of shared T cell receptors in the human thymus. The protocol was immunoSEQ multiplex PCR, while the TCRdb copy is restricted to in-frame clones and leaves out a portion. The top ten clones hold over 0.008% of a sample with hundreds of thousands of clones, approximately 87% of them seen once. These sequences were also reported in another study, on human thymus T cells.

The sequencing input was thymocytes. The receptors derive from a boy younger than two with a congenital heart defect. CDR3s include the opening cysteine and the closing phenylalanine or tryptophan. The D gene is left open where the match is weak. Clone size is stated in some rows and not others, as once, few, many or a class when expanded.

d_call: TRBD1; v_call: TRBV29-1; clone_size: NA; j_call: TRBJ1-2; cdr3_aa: CSVGDRGRLYGYTF; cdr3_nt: TGCAGCGTTGGGGACAGGGGGCGCCTCTATGGCTACACCTTC
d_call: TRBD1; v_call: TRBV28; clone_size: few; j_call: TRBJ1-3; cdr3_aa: CASSSGQGAGNTIYF; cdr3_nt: TGTGCCAGCAGTTCGGGACAGGGGGCTGGAAACACCATATATTTT
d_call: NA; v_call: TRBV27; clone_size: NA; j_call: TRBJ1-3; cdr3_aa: CASSLSGAGFGNTIYF; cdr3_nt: TGTGCCAGCAGTTTATCGGGAGCGGGTTTTGGAAACACCATATATTTT
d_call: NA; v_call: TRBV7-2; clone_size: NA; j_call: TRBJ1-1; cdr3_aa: CATILGGNTEAFF; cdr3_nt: TGTGCCACCATCCTAGGGGGGAACACTGAAGCTTTCTTT
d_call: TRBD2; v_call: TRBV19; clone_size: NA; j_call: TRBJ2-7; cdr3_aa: CASSGTNSYEQYF; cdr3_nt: TGTGCCAGTAGTGGGACTAACTCCTACGAGCAGTACTTC
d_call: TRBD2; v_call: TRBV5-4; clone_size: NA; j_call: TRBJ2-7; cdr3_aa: CASSPFPTSDTYEQYF; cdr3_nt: TGTGCCAGCAGCCCCTTCCCGACTAGCGATACCTACGAGCAGTACTTC
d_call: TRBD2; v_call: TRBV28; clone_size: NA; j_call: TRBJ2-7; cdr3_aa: CASSRSGGTYEQYF; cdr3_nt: TGTGCCAGCAGTCGAAGCGGGGGGACCTACGAGCAGTACTTC
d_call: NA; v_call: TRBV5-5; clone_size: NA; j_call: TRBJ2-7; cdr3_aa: CASSLPEVRNEQYF; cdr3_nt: TGTGCCAGCAGCCTGCCGGAGGTCCGAAACGAGCAGTACTTC
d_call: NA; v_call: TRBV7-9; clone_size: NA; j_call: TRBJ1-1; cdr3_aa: CAVGGMNTEAFF; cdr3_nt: TGTGCCGTCGGGGGGATGAACACTGAAGCTTTCTTT
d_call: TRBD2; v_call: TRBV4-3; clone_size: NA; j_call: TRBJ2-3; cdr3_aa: CASSPWTSGTSTDTQYF; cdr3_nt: TGCGCCAGCAGCCCTTGGACTAGCGGGACTAGCACAGATACGCAGTATTTT
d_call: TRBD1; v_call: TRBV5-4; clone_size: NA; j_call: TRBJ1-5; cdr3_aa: CASPRRDRGTYSNQPQHF; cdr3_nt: TGTGCCAGCCCCCGGCGGGACAGGGGGACATATAGCAATCAGCCCCAGCATTTT
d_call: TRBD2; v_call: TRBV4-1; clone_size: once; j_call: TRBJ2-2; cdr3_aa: CASSQDLGCGGGGDTGELFF; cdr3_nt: TGCGCCAGCAGCCAAGATCTCGGCTGCGGTGGGGGAGGGGACACCGGGGAGCTGTTTTTT
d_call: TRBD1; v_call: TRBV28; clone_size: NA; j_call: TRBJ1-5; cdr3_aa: CASSDRQGNQPQHF; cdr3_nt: TGTGCCAGCAGTGACCGACAGGGGAATCAGCCCCAGCATTTT
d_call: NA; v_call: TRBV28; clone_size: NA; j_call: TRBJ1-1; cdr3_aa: CASSLCLRGQNTEAFF; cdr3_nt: TGTGCCAGCAGTTTATGCTTACGGGGTCAGAACACTGAAGCTTTCTTT
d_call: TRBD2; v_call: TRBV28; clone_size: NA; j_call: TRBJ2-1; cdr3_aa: CATDPFRGLAIEQFF; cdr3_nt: TGTGCCACGGACCCATTCCGGGGACTAGCCATTGAGCAGTTCTTC
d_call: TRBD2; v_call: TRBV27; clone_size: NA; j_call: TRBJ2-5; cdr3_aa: CASSIHERGRETQYF; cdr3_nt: TGTGCCAGCAGTATCCACGAGCGGGGGCGGGAGACCCAGTACTTC
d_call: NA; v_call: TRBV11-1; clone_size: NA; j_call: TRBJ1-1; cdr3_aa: CASSTGPTTYMNTEAFF; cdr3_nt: TGTGCCAGCAGCACCGGGCCGACTACCTACATGAACACTGAAGCTTTCTTT
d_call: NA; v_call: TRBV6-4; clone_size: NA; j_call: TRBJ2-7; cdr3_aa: CASSLGLAYEQYF; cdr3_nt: TGTGCCAGCAGTCTAGGACTCGCCTACGAGCAGTACTTC
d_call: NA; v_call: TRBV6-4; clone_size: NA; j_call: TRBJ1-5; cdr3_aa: CASSEEWGEGQPQHF; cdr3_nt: TGTGCCAGCAGTGAGGAATGGGGGGAAGGACAGCCCCAGCATTTT
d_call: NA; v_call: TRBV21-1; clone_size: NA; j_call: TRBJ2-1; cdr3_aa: CATSRGGPANEQFF; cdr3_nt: TGTGCCACCTCCCGGGGAGGGCCGGCCAATGAGCAGTTCTTC
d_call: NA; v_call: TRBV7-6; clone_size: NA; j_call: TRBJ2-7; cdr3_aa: CASSSQAGSYEQYF; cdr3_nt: TGTGCCAGCAGCTCCCAGGCAGGCTCCTACGAGCAGTACTTC
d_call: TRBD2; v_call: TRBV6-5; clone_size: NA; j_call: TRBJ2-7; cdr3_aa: CASSYSAGGPHEQYF; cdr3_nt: TGTGCCAGCAGTTACTCAGCGGGAGGGCCCCACGAGCAGTACTTC
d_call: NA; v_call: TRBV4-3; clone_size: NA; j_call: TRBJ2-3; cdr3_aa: CASSPPLVPDTQYF; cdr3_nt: TGCGCCAGCAGCCCTCCCCTAGTCCCAGATACGCAGTATTTT
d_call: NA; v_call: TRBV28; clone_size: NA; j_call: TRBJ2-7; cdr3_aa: CASRGWTGGLTSGTYEQYF; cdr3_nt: TGTGCCAGCAGGGGTTGGACAGGGGGATTGACTAGCGGGACCTACGAGCAGTACTTC
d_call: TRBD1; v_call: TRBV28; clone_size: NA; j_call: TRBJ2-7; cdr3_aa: CASRGGDRGREQYF; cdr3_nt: TGTGCCAGCAGAGGGGGGGACAGGGGCAGAGAGCAGTACTTC
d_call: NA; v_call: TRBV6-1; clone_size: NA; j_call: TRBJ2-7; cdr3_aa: CASRDGSSGHYEQYF; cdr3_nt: TGTGCCAGCAGAGACGGGAGTAGCGGACACTACGAGCAGTACTTC
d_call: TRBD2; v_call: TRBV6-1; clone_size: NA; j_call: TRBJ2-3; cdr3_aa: CASRTSGGSTRYF; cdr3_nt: TGTGCCAGTCGGACTAGCGGGGGTAGCACGCGGTATTTT
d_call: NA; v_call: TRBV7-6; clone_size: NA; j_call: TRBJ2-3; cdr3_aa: CASSPPGGGSADTQYF; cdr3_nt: TGTGCCAGCAGCCCCCCCGGGGGTGGGAGCGCAGATACGCAGTATTTT
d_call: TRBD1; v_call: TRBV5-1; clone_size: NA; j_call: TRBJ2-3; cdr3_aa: CASSLDGQGRVTDTQYF; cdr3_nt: TGCGCCAGCAGCTTGGATGGACAGGGTAGGGTCACAGATACGCAGTATTTT
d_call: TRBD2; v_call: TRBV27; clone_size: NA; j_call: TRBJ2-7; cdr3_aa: CASSQKGRGSYEQYF; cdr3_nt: TGTGCCAGCAGTCAAAAGGGGAGGGGTTCCTACGAGCAGTACTTC
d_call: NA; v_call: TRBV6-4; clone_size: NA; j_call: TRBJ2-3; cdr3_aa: CASSPEEGTDTQYF; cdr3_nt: TGTGCCAGCAGCCCAGAGGAGGGCACAGATACGCAGTATTTT
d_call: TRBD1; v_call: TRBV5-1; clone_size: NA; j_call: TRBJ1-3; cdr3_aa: CASSSQGEGNTIYF; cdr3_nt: TGCGCCAGCAGCTCACAGGGGGAGGGAAACACCATATATTTT
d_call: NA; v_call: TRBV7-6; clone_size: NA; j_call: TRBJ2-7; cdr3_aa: CASSLYSDWETSYEQYF; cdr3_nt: TGTGCCAGCAGCCTATATTCTGACTGGGAGACCTCCTACGAGCAGTACTTC
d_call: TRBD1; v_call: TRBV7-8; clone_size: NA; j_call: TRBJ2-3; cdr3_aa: CASGSDRVGTDTQYF; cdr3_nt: TGTGCCAGCGGCTCGGACAGGGTAGGGACAGATACGCAGTATTTT
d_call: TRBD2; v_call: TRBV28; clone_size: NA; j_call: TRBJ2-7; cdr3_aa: CASSLGRAGRSYEQYF; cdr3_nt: TGTGCCAGCTCCCTTGGGAGAGCGGGGCGCTCCTACGAGCAGTACTTC
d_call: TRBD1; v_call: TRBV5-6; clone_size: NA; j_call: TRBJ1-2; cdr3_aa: CASSGGGQGLYGYTF; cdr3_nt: TGTGCCAGCAGCGGAGGGGGACAGGGGCTCTATGGCTACACCTTC
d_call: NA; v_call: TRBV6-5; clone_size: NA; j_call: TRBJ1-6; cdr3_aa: CASSPAGSPGSPLHF; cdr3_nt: TGTGCCAGCTCACCGGCGGGCTCCCCGGGGTCACCCCTCCACTTT
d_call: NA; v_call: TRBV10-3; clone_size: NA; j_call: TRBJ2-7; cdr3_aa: CAIRSDRTYEQYF; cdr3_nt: TGTGCCATCCGCTCCGACAGAACCTACGAGCAGTACTTC
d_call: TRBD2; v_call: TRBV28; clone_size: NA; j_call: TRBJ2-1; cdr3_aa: CASSQFISRLAHNEQFF; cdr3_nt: TGTGCCAGCAGTCAGTTTATAAGCAGACTAGCCCACAATGAGCAGTTCTTC
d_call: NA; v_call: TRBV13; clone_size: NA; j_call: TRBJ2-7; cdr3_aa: CASSTRNRETYEQYF; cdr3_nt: TGTGCCAGCAGCACACGAAACAGGGAAACCTACGAGCAGTACTTC
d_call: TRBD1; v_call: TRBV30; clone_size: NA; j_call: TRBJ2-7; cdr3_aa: CAWSVSTGTPSYEQYF; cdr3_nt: TGTGCCTGGAGTGTATCGACAGGGACCCCCTCCTACGAGCAGTACTTC
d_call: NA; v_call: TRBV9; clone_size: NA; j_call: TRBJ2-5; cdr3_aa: CASSVGGVVGLETQYF; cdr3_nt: TGTGCCAGCAGCGTAGGGGGGGTAGTCGGGTTAGAGACCCAGTACTTC
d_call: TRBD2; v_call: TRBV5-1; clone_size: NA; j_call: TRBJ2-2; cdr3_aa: CASSLSSGGRLYTGELFF; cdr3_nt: TGCGCCAGCAGCTTGTCTTCGGGAGGGAGGCTGTACACCGGGGAGCTGTTTTTT
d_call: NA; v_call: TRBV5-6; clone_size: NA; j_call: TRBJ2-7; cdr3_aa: CASSYGTKHYEQYF; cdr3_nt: TGTGCCAGCAGCTACGGGACAAAGCATTACGAGCAGTACTTC
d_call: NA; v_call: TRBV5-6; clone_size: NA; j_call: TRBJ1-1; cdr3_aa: CASSLARLVGTEAFF; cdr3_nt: TGTGCCAGCAGCTTGGCTCGTCTGGTCGGCACTGAAGCTTTCTTT
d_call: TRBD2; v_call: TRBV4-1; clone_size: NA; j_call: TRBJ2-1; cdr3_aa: CASSQVPRTSGDPSWNEQFF; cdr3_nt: TGCGCCAGCAGCCAAGTCCCTCGGACTAGCGGGGACCCATCTTGGAATGAGCAGTTCTTC
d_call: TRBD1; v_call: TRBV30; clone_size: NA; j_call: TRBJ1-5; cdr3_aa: CAWRERDRVTQPQHF; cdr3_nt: TGTGCCTGGAGGGAGCGGGACAGGGTTACACAGCCCCAGCATTTT
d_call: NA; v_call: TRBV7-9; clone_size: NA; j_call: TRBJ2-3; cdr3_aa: CASSPPGGDTQYF; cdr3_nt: TGTGCCAGCAGCCCCCCGGGTGGCGATACGCAGTATTTT
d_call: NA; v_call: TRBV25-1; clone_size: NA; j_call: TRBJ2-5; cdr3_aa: CASTKQEGAILQETQYF; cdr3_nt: TGTGCCAGCACAAAACAGGAGGGGGCCATCCTCCAAGAGACCCAGTACTTC
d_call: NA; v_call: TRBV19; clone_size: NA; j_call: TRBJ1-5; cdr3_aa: CASSIDGDNQPQHF; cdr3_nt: TGTGCCAGTAGTATAGACGGGGATAATCAGCCCCAGCATTTT
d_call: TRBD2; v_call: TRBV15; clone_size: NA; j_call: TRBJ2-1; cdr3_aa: CATSRRTSGRGNEQFF; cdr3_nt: TGTGCCACCAGCAGACGGACTAGCGGGAGGGGGAATGAGCAGTTCTTC
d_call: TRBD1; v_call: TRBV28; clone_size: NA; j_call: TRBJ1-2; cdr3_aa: CASSFGTGGFGYTF; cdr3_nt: TGTGCCAGCAGTTTCGGGACAGGGGGTTTTGGCTACACCTTC
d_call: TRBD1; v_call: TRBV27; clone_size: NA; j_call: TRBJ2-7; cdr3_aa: CASVGTKGQGLTYEQYF; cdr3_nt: TGTGCCAGCGTAGGTACTAAGGGACAGGGCTTGACGTACGAGCAGTACTTC
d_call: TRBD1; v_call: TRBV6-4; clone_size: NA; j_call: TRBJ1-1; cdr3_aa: CADRGPTEAFF; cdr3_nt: TGTGCCGACAGGGGGCCCACTGAAGCTTTCTTT
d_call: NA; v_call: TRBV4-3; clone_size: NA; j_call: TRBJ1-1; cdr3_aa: CASSQDVPCEAFF; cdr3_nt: TGCGCCAGCAGCCAAGATGTCCCCTGCGAGGCTTTCTTT
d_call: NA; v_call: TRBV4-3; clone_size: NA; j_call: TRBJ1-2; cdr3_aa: CASSQDERTAYGYTF; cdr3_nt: TGCGCCAGCAGCCAAGATGAACGGACAGCCTATGGCTACACCTTC
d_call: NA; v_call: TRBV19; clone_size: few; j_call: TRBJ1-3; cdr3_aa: CASSKGVLPSGNTIYF; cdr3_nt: TGTGCCAGTAGTAAAGGGGTCTTACCCTCTGGAAACACCATATATTTT
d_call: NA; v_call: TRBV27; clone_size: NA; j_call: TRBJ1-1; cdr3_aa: CASRQQGLNTEAFF; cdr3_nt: TGTGCCAGCAGGCAACAGGGTTTGAACACTGAAGCTTTCTTT
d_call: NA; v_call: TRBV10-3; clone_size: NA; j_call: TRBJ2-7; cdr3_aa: CAISGSLEARGDEQYF; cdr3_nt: TGTGCCATCAGTGGTAGTCTTGAGGCCAGGGGCGACGAGCAGTACTTC
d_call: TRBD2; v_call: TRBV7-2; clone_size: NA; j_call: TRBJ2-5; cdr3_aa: CASSLAKGGRTKTQYF; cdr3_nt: TGTGCCAGCAGCTTAGCGAAGGGCGGGAGAACAAAGACCCAGTACTTC